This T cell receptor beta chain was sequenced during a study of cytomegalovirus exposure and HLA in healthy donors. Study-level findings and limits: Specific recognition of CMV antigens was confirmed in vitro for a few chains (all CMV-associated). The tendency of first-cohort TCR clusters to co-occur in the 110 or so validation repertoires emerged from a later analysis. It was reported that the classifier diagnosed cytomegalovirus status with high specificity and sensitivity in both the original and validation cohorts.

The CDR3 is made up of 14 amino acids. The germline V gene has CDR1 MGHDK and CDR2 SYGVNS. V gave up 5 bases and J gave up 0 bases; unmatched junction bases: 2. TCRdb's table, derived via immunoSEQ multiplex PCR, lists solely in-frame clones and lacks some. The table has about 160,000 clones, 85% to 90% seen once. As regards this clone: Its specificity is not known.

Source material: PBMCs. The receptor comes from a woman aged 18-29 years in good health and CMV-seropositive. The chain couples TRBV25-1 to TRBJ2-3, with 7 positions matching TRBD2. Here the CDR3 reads CASSSGKSTDTQYF. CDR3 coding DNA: TGTGCCAGCAGTAGCGGGAAAAGCACAGATACGCAGTATTTT.